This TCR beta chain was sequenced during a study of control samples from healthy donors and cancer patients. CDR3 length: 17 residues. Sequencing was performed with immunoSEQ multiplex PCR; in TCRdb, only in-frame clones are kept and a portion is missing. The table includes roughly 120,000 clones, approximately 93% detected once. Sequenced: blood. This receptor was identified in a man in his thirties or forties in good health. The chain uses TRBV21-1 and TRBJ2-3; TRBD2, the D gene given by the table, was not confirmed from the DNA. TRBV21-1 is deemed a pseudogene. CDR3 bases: TGTGCCAGCAGCAAAGCTTATGGGAGCAACCGCACAGATACGCAGTATTTT. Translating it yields CASSKAYGSNRTDTQYF.